This T cell receptor (beta chain) emerged from a study of blood T cell repertoires in COVID-19. This clone was seen only a few times. The data were produced by immunoSEQ multiplex PCR, yet TCRdb's version contains in-frame clones alone and is incomplete. The top ten clones hold 15% to 19% of a sample with about 46,000 clones, roughly 88% of them seen once. The clonotype was recovered from a human donor in a cohort sampled during active COVID-19. The donor label of this sample is uncertain. Sequencing was carried out using peripheral blood.

The CDR3 sequence: CASSTGYEQYF. CDR3 nucleotide sequence: TGTGCCAGCAGTACAGGATACGAGCAGTACTTC. The genes are TRBV12-3 or TRBV12-4 and TRBJ2-7; the D gene is possibly TRBD1 (5 bases). CDR3 size: 11 residues. V shed 5 bases and J shed 4 bases, with 6 bases lying between them.